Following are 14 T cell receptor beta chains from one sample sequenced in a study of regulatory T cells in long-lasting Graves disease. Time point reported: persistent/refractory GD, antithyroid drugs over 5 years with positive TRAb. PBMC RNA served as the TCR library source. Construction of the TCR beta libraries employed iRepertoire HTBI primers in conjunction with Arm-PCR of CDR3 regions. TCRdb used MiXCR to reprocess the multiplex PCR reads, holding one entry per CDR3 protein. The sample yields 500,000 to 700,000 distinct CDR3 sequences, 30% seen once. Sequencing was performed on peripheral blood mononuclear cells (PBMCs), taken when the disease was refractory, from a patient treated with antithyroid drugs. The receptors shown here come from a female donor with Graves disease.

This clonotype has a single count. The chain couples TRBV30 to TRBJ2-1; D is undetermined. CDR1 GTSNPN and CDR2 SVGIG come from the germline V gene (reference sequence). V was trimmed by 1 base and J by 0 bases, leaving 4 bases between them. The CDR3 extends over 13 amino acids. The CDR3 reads CAWSGGSYNEQFF. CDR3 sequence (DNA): TGTGCCTGGAGTGGGGGCTCCTACAATGAGCAGTTCTTC. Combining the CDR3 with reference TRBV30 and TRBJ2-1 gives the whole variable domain SQTIHQWPATLVQPVGSPLSLECTVEGTSNPNLYWYRQAAGRGLQLLFYSVGIGQISSEVPQNLSASRPQDRQFILSSKKLLLSDSGFYLCAWSGGSYNEQFFGPGTRLTVL.

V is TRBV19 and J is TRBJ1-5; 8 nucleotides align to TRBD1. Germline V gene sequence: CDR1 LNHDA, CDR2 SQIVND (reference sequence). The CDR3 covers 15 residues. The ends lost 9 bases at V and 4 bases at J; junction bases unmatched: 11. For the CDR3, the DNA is TGTGCCAGCCGGATCAGGGGGCAATTGAATCAGCCCCAGCATTTT. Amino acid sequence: CASRIRGQLNQPQHF.

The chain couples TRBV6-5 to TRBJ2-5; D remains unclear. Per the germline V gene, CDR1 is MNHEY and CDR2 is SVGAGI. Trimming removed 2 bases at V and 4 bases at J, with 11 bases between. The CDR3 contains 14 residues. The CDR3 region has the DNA TGTGCCAGCAGTTACGGATGGGATAGAGAGACCCAGTACTTC. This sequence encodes CASSYGWDRETQYF.

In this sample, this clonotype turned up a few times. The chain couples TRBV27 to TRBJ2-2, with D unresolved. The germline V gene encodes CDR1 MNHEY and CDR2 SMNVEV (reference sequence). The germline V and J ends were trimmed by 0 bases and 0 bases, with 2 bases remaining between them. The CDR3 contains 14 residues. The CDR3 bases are TGTGCCAGCAGTTTATCGCCGAACACCGGGGAGCTGTTTTTT. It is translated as CASSLSPNTGELFF.

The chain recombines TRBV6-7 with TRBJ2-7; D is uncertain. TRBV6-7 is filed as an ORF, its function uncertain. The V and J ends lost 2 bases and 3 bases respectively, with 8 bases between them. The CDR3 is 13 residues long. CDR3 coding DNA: TGTGCCAGCAGTTACATGAAGTACTACGAGCAGTACTTC. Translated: CASSYMKYYEQYF.

The CDR3 DNA reads as TGTGCGCTCTCTCCGGACAGGGGGGGGTGGAACACTGAAGCTTTCTTT. It is translated as CALSPDRGGWNTEAFF. This chain links TRBV6-2 or TRBV6-3 with TRBJ1-1; TRBD1 aligns across 10 bases. The CDR3 contains 16 residues. Germline CDR1 MNHEY, CDR2 SVGEGT.

The CDR3 loop is CASSPTLGTDEQYF. DNA for the CDR3: TGCGCCAGCAGCCCAACATTGGGAACCGACGAGCAGTACTTC. The V call is TRBV4-1, the J call TRBJ2-7; no reliable D call. The CDR3 is 14 amino acids. Between the trimmed V and J ends, which lost 4 bases and 5 bases, there was a span of 15 bases. CDR1 and CDR2 (germline): MGHRA, YSYEKL.

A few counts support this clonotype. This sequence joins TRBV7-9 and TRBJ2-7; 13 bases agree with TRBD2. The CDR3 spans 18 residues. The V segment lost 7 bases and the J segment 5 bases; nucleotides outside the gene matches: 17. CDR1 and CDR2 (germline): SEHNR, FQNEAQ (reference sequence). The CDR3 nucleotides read TGTGCCAGCACGACCCTACTAGCGGGAGGGCCGATCAGCCACGAGCAGTACTTC. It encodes CASTTLLAGGPISHEQYF.

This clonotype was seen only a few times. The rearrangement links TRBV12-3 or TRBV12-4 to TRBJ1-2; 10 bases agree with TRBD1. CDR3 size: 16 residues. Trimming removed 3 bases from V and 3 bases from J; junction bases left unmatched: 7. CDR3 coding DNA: TGTGCCAGCAGTTTTTGGCCCGGACAGGGGGACTATGGCTACACCTTC. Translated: CASSFWPGQGDYGYTF.

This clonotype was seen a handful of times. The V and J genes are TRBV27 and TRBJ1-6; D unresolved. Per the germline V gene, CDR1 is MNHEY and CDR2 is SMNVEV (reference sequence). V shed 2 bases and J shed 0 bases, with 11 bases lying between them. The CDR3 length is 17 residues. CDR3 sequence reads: CASSLDWLSSYNSPLHF. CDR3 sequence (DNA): TGTGCCAGCAGTTTAGATTGGCTGAGCTCCTATAATTCACCCCTCCACTTT.

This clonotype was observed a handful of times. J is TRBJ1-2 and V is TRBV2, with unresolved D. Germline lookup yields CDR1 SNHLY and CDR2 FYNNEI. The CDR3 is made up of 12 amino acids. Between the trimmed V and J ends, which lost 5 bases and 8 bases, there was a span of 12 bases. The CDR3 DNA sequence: TGTGCCAGCAGTTATTTCTCGGGGGGCTACACCTTC. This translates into CASSYFSGGYTF.

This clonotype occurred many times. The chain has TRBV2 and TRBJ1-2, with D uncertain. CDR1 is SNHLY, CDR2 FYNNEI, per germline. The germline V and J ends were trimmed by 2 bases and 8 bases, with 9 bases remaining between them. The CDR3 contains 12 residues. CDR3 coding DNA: TGTGCCAGCAGTGAATCAAACGGCGGCTACACCTTC. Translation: CASSESNGGYTF.

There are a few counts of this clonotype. The CDR3 coding sequence is TGTGCCAGCAGCTCGTACGTAATCACTGAAGCTTTCTTT. Its translation is CASSSYVITEAFF. This sequence joins TRBV7-9 and TRBJ1-1, with unresolved D. Deletions cut 4 bases from V and 4 bases from J, with 10 bases between. The CDR3 is made up of 13 amino acids. CDR1 and CDR2 from the germline V gene are SEHNR and FQNEAQ (reference sequence).

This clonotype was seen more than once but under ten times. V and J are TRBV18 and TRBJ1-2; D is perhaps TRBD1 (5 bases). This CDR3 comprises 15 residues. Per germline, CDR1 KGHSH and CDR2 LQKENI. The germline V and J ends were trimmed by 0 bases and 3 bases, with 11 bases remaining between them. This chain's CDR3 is CASSPPTTVYYGYTF. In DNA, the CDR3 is TGTGCCAGCTCACCACCGACGACAGTATACTATGGCTACACCTTC. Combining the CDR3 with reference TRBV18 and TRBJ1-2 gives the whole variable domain NAGVMQNPRHLVRRRGQEARLRCSPMKGHSHVYWYRQLPEEGLKFMVYLQKENIIDESGMPKERFSAEFPKEGPSILRIQQVVRGDSAAYFCASSPPTTVYYGYTFGSGTRLTVV.